This T cell receptor beta chain was observed in a study of graft-versus-host responses after intestinal transplantation. Study-wide context: Every one of the recipients received anti-thymocyte globulin induction and afterwards took tacrolimus and steroids for around 3 years. Study-level results: Recipient marrow held GvH clones, some first seen in ileum or blood. In patients with graft-donor T cell macrochimerism, allograft graft-versus-host to host-versus-graft clonal ratios were high. Peak levels of circulating GvH clones tracked with early post-transplant HvG declines.

The protocol was immunoSEQ multiplex PCR, while the TCRdb copy is restricted to in-frame clones and leaves out a portion. The data hold 90,000 to 150,000 clones, with over 85% observed a single time. In the case of this clone: Its antigen remains unknown.

CDR1 and CDR2 from the germline V gene are MNHEY and SVGAGI. The CDR3 length is 15 residues. The ends were cut back, 4 bases at V and 3 bases at J, with 16 bases in the middle. The chain uses TRBV6-5 and TRBJ2-7; D perhaps matches TRBD2 (6 bases). The specimen was unstimulated CD4+ T cells sorted from spleen or lymph node cells, collected before intestinal transplant. The TCR originated in a human donor who received an intestinal transplant. The CDR3 DNA is TGTGCCAGCAGTTCTGCCTCAGCGGGCGGCTACGAGCAGTACTTC. This translates into CASSSASAGGYEQYF.